The 11 T cell receptor beta chains below were found in one sample sequenced in a study of blood T cell repertoires in COVID-19. Produced via immunoSEQ multiplex PCR; TCRdb's table is partial and in-frame only. The repertoire holds some 110,000 clones, roughly 85% seen once, with 3.2% in the top ten. Sequencing was done on a sample of peripheral blood. The receptors were gathered from a woman of 80 years or more with COVID-19, enrolled during active disease.

This clone has a single count. V and J are TRBV19 and TRBJ1-3; D unclear. The ends were cut back, 3 bases at V and 1 base at J, with 7 bases in the middle. This CDR3 spans 14 amino acids. Germline V lookup: CDR1 LNHDA, CDR2 SQIVND (reference sequence). CDR3 nucleotides: TGTGCCAGTAGTATGAGTCCTTCTGGAAACACCATATATTTT. This encodes CASSMSPSGNTIYF.

This clone was seen just once. V usage is TRBV12-3 or TRBV12-4 and J usage is TRBJ1-4, with D unclear. The CDR3 is made up of 13 amino acids. V dropped 9 bases and J dropped 1 base, with 9 bases sitting between them. DNA for the CDR3: TGTGCCAGTAATGAGGGAACTAATGAAAAACTGTTTTTT. This sequence encodes CASNEGTNEKLFF.

This chain uses TRBV28 with TRBJ2-7; 7 nucleotides line up with TRBD1. Germline CDR1 MDHEN, CDR2 SYDVKM. J lost 5 bases, V lost 6 bases, and 10 bases had no gene match. This CDR3 contains 14 residues. The DNA of the CDR3 is TGTGCCAGCAGGACCTCGACAGGGTTCAACGAGCAGTACTTC. Protein sequence: CASRTSTGFNEQYF. Full variable domain (remainder filled in from reference TRBV28 and TRBJ2-7): DVKVTQSSRYLVKRTGEKVFLECVQDMDHENMFWYRQDPGLGLRLIYFSYDVKMKEKGDIPEGYSVSREKKERFSLILESASTNQTSMYLCASRTSTGFNEQYFGPGTRLTVT.

In its sample, this clone was seen a few times. This sequence joins TRBV7-9 and TRBJ2-2; 8 bases fit TRBD1. V shed 6 bases, J shed 4 bases, and the junction held 7 bases outside the gene matches. This CDR3 region has 15 residues. The germline CDR1 and CDR2 sequences are SEHNR and FQNEAQ (reference sequence). This chain's CDR3 is CASRPTGGGTGELFF. DNA for the CDR3: TGTGCCAGCAGGCCTACAGGGGGTGGCACCGGGGAGCTGTTTTTT.

This clone was counted between two and nine times. The genes are TRBV3-1 (or the pseudogene TRBV3-2) and TRBJ2-3; tentatively, D is TRBD1 (5 bases). Germline V gene sequence: CDR1 LGHDT, CDR2 YNNKEL (reference sequence). The CDR3 is 15 residues long. The ends were cut back, 4 bases at V and 1 base at J, with 12 bases in the middle. CDR3 in amino acids: CASSRLGAGTDTQYF. The CDR3, as DNA: TGTGCCAGCAGCCGCCTAGGGGCGGGCACAGATACGCAGTATTTT.

The chain links TRBV7-2 to TRBJ1-2; tentative D call: TRBD1 (6 bases). The germline CDR1 and CDR2 sequences are SGHTA and FQGNSA. The V gene lost 5 bases and the J gene lost 2 bases, with 9 bases spanning the gap. The CDR3 is made up of 13 amino acids. The CDR3 protein is CASSHDRNYGYTF. In DNA form, the CDR3 reads TGTGCCAGCAGCCACGACAGGAACTATGGCTACACCTTC.

This clone was counted a single time. The V and J genes are TRBV19 and TRBJ1-5; weak D call: TRBD1 (5 bases). V was clipped by 11 bases and J by 2 bases, with 13 bases between them. This CDR3 has 13 amino acids. The germline V gene encodes CDR1 LNHDA and CDR2 SQIVND (reference sequence). The CDR3 sequence: CASGGTGNQPQHF. For the CDR3, the DNA is TGTGCCTCCGGGGGGACCGGCAATCAGCCCCAGCATTTT.

This rearrangement joins TRBV7-9 to TRBJ2-6; D is ambiguous. Germline lookup yields CDR1 SEHNR and CDR2 FQNEAQ (reference sequence). Between the trimmed V and J ends, which lost 4 bases and 0 bases, there was a span of 4 bases. The CDR3 spans 14 residues. This chain's CDR3 is CASSSNSGANVLTF. The CDR3 nucleotides are TGTGCCAGCAGCTCAAACTCTGGGGCCAACGTCCTGACTTTC.

CDR3 DNA: TGTGCCAGCAGCGTAGATCCCCCGGGGAGCTCCTACAATGAGCAGTTCTTC. This codes for CASSVDPPGSSYNEQFF. The gene calls are TRBV9 and TRBJ2-1; perhaps TRBD2 as D (5 bases). V was shortened by 0 bases and J by 0 bases, with 13 bases between the two germline ends. Germline V lookup: CDR1 SGDLS, CDR2 YYNGEE. CDR3 length equals 17 residues.

The chain has TRBV4-1 and TRBJ2-3; 9 nucleotides align to TRBD2. In germline, CDR1 is MGHRA, CDR2 YSYEKL. This CDR3 is 16 amino acids long. Trimming took 4 bases from V and 3 from J; bases not matched to a gene: 8. The CDR3 coding sequence is TGCGCCAGCAGCCGCCGTTTGCTAGCGGGAACAGATACGCAGTATTTT. The encoded protein is CASSRRLLAGTDTQYF.

CDR3 coding DNA: TGTGCCAGCAACGCGGGAGAAACCGTTGAGCAGTTCTTC. Translated: CASNAGETVEQFF. The chain combines TRBV9 with TRBJ2-1; 7 bases match TRBD2. The CDR3 loop spans 13 amino acids. J was trimmed by 9 bases and V by 6 bases; bases with no gene match: 9. The V gene's germline CDR1 is SGDLS and CDR2 YYNGEE.